The rows below give T cell receptor beta chains drawn from one sample of a study of T cell responses to AZD1222 COVID-19 vaccine. Profiling relied on immunoSEQ multiplex PCR, and the TCRdb table lists in-frame clones only, not all of them. The sample contains approximately 150,000 clones, approximately 86% of which appear only once. The source was peripheral blood, collected 28 days after the second AZD1222 dose. These receptor sequences come from an adult who received the AZD1222 COVID-19 vaccine. The CDR3 runs from the conserved cysteine through the conserved F or W.

J | V | CDR3
TRBJ2-7 | TRBV7-9 | CASSLRQTYEQYF
TRBJ1-3 | TRBV6-5 | CASSYSSRGRNTIYF
TRBJ1-4 | TRBV2 | CASTRAGGEKLFF
TRBJ2-1 | TRBV14 | CASSQEAGWSEQFF
TRBJ1-5 | TRBV6-5 | CASSYRGEQPQHF
TRBJ2-3 | TRBV7-9 | CASSSTGVKTDTQYF
TRBJ2-7 | TRBV6-5 | CASSFDRRGHGEQYF
TRBJ1-2 | TRBV6-5 | CASSTGGAGNYGYTF
TRBJ1-5 | TRBV5-1 | CASSFEGRGQPQHF
TRBJ2-7 | TRBV13 | CASSLGVGGLYEQYF
TRBJ2-3 | TRBV4-1 | CASRKILAGGRNGTQYF
TRBJ1-3 | TRBV6-6 | CASSQPGGSRSGNTIYF
TRBJ2-7 | TRBV3-1/TRBV3-2 | CASSRSGRAAYEQYF
TRBJ2-2 | TRBV5-1 | CASSALLEELFF
TRBJ2-6 | TRBV10-3 | CAIIESLQGTSGANVLTF